This T cell receptor beta chain was sequenced for a study of immune characterization of retroperitoneal liposarcoma. TCRdb itself ran the PCR reads through MiXCR, one entry per CDR3 protein. The sample contains approximately 10,000 distinct CDR3 sequences, 25% to 35% of which appear only once. V shed 2 bases and J shed 8 bases, with 16 bases lying between them. The CDR3 length is 15 residues. Looked up from germline, CDR1 is MNHNY and CDR2 is SVGAGI (reference sequence). This TCR came from a male donor with retroperitoneal liposarcoma. This chain connects TRBV6-6 to TRBJ2-1, with no clear D. Sequencing was done on a sample of tumor tissue. The CDR3 DNA is TGTGCCAGCAGTTACCGCGTGGTCCCCGGAGATGAGCAGTTCTTC. Residues: CASSYRVVPGDEQFF.